The sequence of this T cell receptor beta chain was determined in a study of blood T cell repertoires in COVID-19. The CDR3 is made up of 12 amino acids. Germline V CDR1 and CDR2: LGHNA, YNFKEQ. V was pared by 4 bases and J by 12 bases, with 13 bases between. Repertoires were generated with immunoSEQ multiplex PCR, while TCRdb's copy carries only in-frame clones and drops some. The sample has around 300,000 clones, roughly 90% seen once. The chain combines TRBV4-2 with TRBJ2-1; tentative D call: TRBD1 (5 bases). This TCR was sampled from a woman in her 40s who had recovered from COVID-19. Sample: PBMCs or T cells enriched from blood (not recorded which). Written as DNA, the CDR3 is TGTGCCAGCAGCCCCCAGAGCGACAGGCAGTTCTTC. This gives the protein CASSPQSDRQFF.